These 10 T cell receptor beta chains were sequenced from one sample in a study of cytomegalovirus exposure and HLA in healthy donors. Vbeta (60) and Jbeta (13) primers were used in the PCR. Generated by immunoSEQ multiplex PCR, the TCRdb table keeps only in-frame clones and is missing some. The data hold about 180,000 clones, with roughly 80% observed a single time. The sequenced material came from PBMCs. These receptors were obtained from a man between 18 and 35 years old in good health and CMV-seronegative.

A single count supports this clone. The genes are TRBV15 and TRBJ2-7; a weak D match, TRBD1 (5 bases). The V end lost 5 bases, the J end lost 0 bases, and 8 bases lay between the germline ends. Germline CDR1 and CDR2: LNHNV and YYDKDF (reference sequence). This CDR3 has 13 amino acids. CDR3 DNA: TGTGCCACCAGCCGACAGAGCTCCTACGAGCAGTACTTC. This translates into CATSRQSSYEQYF.

The gene calls are TRBV6-6 and TRBJ2-7, with TRBD2 as a possible D gene (6 bases). The CDR3 loop spans 14 amino acids. CDR1 is MNHNY and CDR2 is SVGAGI in the germline V gene (reference sequence). The V gene lost 10 bases and the J gene lost 3 bases, with 19 bases spanning the gap. The CDR3 region has the DNA TGTGCCATCGCTCGGGACGTGGGGGGCTACGAGCAGTACTTC. Its translation: CAIARDVGGYEQYF.

J is TRBJ2-2 and V is TRBV7-3; 8 nucleotides line up with TRBD2. J gave up 1 base and V 5 bases, and 3 bases lay outside the gene matches. Germline V gene lookup returns CDR1 SGHTA and CDR2 FQGTGA. The CDR3 runs to 15 residues. CDR3 loop: CASSALAGNTGELFF. The CDR3 DNA is TGTGCCAGCAGCGCCCTAGCGGGGAACACCGGGGAGCTGTTTTTT. The full variable domain, its missing parts supplied by reference TRBV7-3 and TRBJ2-2, is GAGVSQTPSNKVTEKGKYVELRCDPISGHTALYWYRQSLGQGPEFLIYFQGTGAADDSGLPNDRFFAVRPEGSVSTLKIQRTERGDSAVYLCASSALAGNTGELFFGEGSRLTVL.

The chain has TRBV28 and TRBJ2-3; 9 nucleotides line up with TRBD2. With V trimmed by 6 bases and J by 4 bases, 8 bases remained unmatched. CDR1 MDHEN and CDR2 SYDVKM come from the germline V gene. CDR3 size: 15 residues. In nucleotides, the CDR3 is TGTGCCAGCAGCCGCGGGAGGGCCAGGGCAGATACGCAGTATTTT. Its translation: CASSRGRARADTQYF.

The V and J genes are TRBV4-3 and TRBJ2-1; no clear D gene. Trimming cost V 0 bases and J 2 bases, with 11 bases left between them. Germline assignment: CDR1 LGHNA and CDR2 YSLEER. There are 16 residues in the CDR3. Written as DNA, the CDR3 is TGCGCCAGCAGCCAAGATGACTTTCAAACCTACAATGAGCAGTTCTTC. Translation gives CASSQDDFQTYNEQFF.

This chain links TRBV27 with TRBJ2-1, with D maybe TRBD2 (6 bases). CDR3 length: 15 residues. V lost 7 bases, J lost 5 bases, and 18 bases lay in between. CDR1 is MNHEY and CDR2 is SMNVEV in the germline V gene (reference sequence). The DNA of the CDR3 is TGTGCCAGCATGGGGTTGGGGAGGTCGAACAATGAGCAGTTCTTC. Its translation: CASMGLGRSNNEQFF.

The rearrangement joins TRBV7-2 to TRBJ2-1; TRBD2 aligns across 8 bases. From germline, CDR1 is SGHTA and CDR2 FQGNSA. The CDR3 is 15 residues long. V shed 5 bases, J shed 6 bases, and the junction held 9 bases outside the gene matches. CDR3 nucleotide sequence: TGTGCCAGCAGCCGAAGCGGGAGCCTCTTCAATGAGCAGTTCTTC. Encoded protein: CASSRSGSLFNEQFF. The full variable domain, rest sourced from reference TRBV7-2 and TRBJ2-1, is GAGVSQSPSNKVTEKGKDVELRCDPISGHTALYWYRQSLGQGLEFLIYFQGNSAPDKSGLPSDRFSAERTGGSVSTLTIQRTQQEDSAVYLCASSRSGSLFNEQFFGPGTRLTVL.

V usage is TRBV14 and J usage is TRBJ1-6; 11 bases are shared with TRBD1. Germline CDR1 SGHDN, CDR2 FVKESK. This CDR3 has 18 residues. The V and J ends lost 0 bases and 8 bases, in that order; junction bases with no gene match: 9. The CDR3 here is CASSQDIRDRGIDSPLHF. The DNA for the CDR3 is TGTGCCAGCAGCCAAGATATCAGGGACAGGGGGATCGATTCACCCCTCCACTTT. The whole variable domain, remainder taken from reference TRBV14 and TRBJ1-6, is EAGVTQFPSHSVIEKGQTVTLRCDPISGHDNLYWYRRVMGKEIKFLLHFVKESKQDESGMPNNRFLAERTGGTYSTLKVQPAELEDSGVYFCASSQDIRDRGIDSPLHFGNGTRLTVT.

V usage is TRBV14 and J usage is TRBJ2-3; 14 nucleotides align to TRBD2. CDR1 is SGHDN and CDR2 is FVKESK in the germline V gene. With 6 bases clipped from V and 2 bases from J, the junction kept 7 bases outside the gene matches. CDR3 length equals 17 residues. The CDR3 coding sequence is TGTGCCAGCAGTCAGGGGACTAGCGGGGGACCCACAGATACGCAGTATTTT. This codes for CASSQGTSGGPTDTQYF. Using reference TRBV14 and TRBJ2-3 for the parts outside the CDR3, the full variable domain is EAGVTQFPSHSVIEKGQTVTLRCDPISGHDNLYWYRRVMGKEIKFLLHFVKESKQDESGMPNNRFLAERTGGTYSTLKVQPAELEDSGVYFCASSQGTSGGPTDTQYFGPGTRLTVL.

This clone was recorded once. The genes are TRBV7-9 and TRBJ2-5; D ambiguous. CDR1 and CDR2 (germline): SEHNR, FQNEAQ (reference sequence). V lost 3 bases to trimming and J lost 5 bases, with 13 bases between them. There are 14 residues in the CDR3. CDR3 bases: TGTGCCAGCAGCTTGATAGTGGCGGAGGAGACCCAGTACTTC. It specifies CASSLIVAEETQYF.